The 27 T cell receptor beta chains below come from one sample, sequenced in a study of post-analysis software for immune sequencing data. Whole-study results and caveats: The five TRBV segments detected at higher frequency in patients than in controls included TRBV5-6, TRBV5-1 and TRBV20-1.

Antigens for these TCRs are unknown. cDNA libraries for TCR beta contained unique molecular identifiers. TCRdb recomputed calls from the PCR reads with MiXCR, one row per CDR3 protein. The sample includes approximately 730,000 distinct CDR3 sequences, 25% to 30% of them seen just once. The sequencing sample was made of blood. These receptors all stem from a girl between 10 and 17 years old with multiple sclerosis.

V and J are TRBV29-1 and TRBJ1-1; D is uncertain. This CDR3 has 13 amino acids. Trimming pared 7 bases from V and 0 bases from J, leaving 12 bases between. Germline V gene sequence: CDR1 SQVTM, CDR2 ANQGSEA. CDR3 loop: CSAEDGVNTEAFF. The CDR3 DNA is TGCAGCGCCGAGGACGGAGTGAACACTGAAGCTTTCTTT.

This clonotype was found a few times. V usage is TRBV20-1 and J usage is TRBJ1-2; tentatively, D is TRBD1 (5 bases). The CDR3 loop spans 13 amino acids. Germline values: CDR1 DFQATT, CDR2 SNEGSKA (reference sequence). V dropped 1 base and J dropped 12 bases, with 18 bases sitting between them. The CDR3 bases are TGCAGTGCTAGAGTTTCCCCGGCAGGGAGGGACACCTTC. Protein sequence: CSARVSPAGRDTF.

The sample holds many counts of this clonotype. The chain links TRBV4-1 to TRBJ2-1, with D unclear. Germline V CDR1 and CDR2: MGHRA, YSYEKL. V was clipped by 3 bases and J by 0 bases, with 15 bases between them. This CDR3 region has 17 residues. CDR3 sequence (DNA): TGCGCCAGCAGCCACGGTTTCGGGCGGAGCTCCTACAATGAGCAGTTCTTC. This gives the protein CASSHGFGRSSYNEQFF.

This clonotype was picked up a small number of times. The CDR3 DNA sequence: TGTGCCAGCAGCCCCACCGGGACCACCACAGATACGCAGTATTTT. As protein: CASSPTGTTTDTQYF. The V and J genes are TRBV5-4 and TRBJ2-3; the D gene could be TRBD1 or TRBD2 (5 bases each). The CDR3 contains 15 residues. Germline CDR1 and CDR2: SGHNT and YYREEE (reference sequence). Between the trimmed V and J ends, which lost 4 bases and 2 bases, there was a span of 14 bases.

This clonotype was observed a handful of times. The V and J genes are TRBV5-1 and TRBJ2-5; D not resolved. With 0 bases removed from V and 4 bases from J, the gap between germline ends came to 7 bases. The CDR3 contains 13 residues. Germline CDR1 and CDR2: SGHRS and YFSETQ. In DNA, the CDR3 is TGCGCCAGCAGCTTGGCAGAGCGAGAGACCCAGTACTTC. Translation gives CASSLAERETQYF.

V is TRBV20-1 and J is TRBJ1-5; D call uncertain. The CDR3 consists of 13 residues. Germline CDR1 and CDR2: DFQATT and SNEGSKA (reference sequence). V shed 6 bases and J shed 1 base, with 10 bases lying between them. The CDR3 region is CSAAGVSNQPQHF. The CDR3 DNA reads TGCAGTGCCGCCGGAGTCAGCAATCAGCCCCAGCATTTT.

The chain uses TRBV6-5 and TRBJ2-7; D gene uncertain. Germline CDR1 MNHEY, CDR2 SVGAGI. The CDR3 runs 13 residues. Trimming removed 7 bases from V and 2 bases from J, with 12 bases in between. The CDR3 coding sequence is TGTGCCAGCACGGGCAGGCGGACCTACGAGCAGTACTTC. Translation: CASTGRRTYEQYF.

V gene TRBV20-1 combines with J gene TRBJ1-5; no firm D call. In germline, CDR1 is DFQATT, CDR2 SNEGSKA (reference sequence). Trimming removed 1 base from V and 3 bases from J, with 13 bases in between. This CDR3 comprises 15 residues. Here the CDR3 DNA reads TGCAGTGCTAGAGCTCTCCTTTCACCCAATCAGCCCCAGCATTTT. Protein sequence: CSARALLSPNQPQHF.

This chain links TRBV6-5 with TRBJ2-5; D may match TRBD1 or TRBD2 (5 bases each). CDR1 is MNHEY and CDR2 is SVGAGI in the germline V gene. The germline V and J ends were trimmed by 6 bases and 1 base, with 18 bases remaining between them. CDR3 size: 16 residues. The chain's CDR3 is CASSPRDGKVQETQYF. The CDR3 DNA sequence: TGTGCCAGCAGCCCCCGGGACGGAAAGGTCCAAGAGACCCAGTACTTC.

The rearrangement joins TRBV19 to TRBJ2-7, with D maybe TRBD1 (6 bases). The CDR3 runs 17 residues. V dropped 3 bases and J dropped 7 bases, with 25 bases sitting between them. Germline V gene lookup returns CDR1 LNHDA and CDR2 SQIVND (reference sequence). This CDR3 is CASSIVTGRGSYNEQYF. The CDR3 DNA follows: TGTGCCAGTAGTATCGTTACTGGCAGGGGCTCCTACAATGAGCAGTACTTC.

This chain joins TRBV5-1 and TRBJ1-1; D is unclear. This CDR3 comprises 14 residues. Trimming took 3 bases from V and 8 from J, leaving 17 bases between them. Germline lookup yields CDR1 SGHRS and CDR2 YFSETQ. CDR3 coding DNA: TGCGCCAGCAGCTGGACCGGACTCCCAATGGAAGCTTTCTTT. Translating it yields CASSWTGLPMEAFF.

Note on this clonotype: A much larger clone lies one base from this, so it may be a read error. The V and J genes are TRBV6-5 and TRBJ2-7; D uncertain. Trimming pared 8 bases from V and 3 bases from J, leaving 20 bases between. The CDR3 has 15 residues. CDR1 is MNHEY and CDR2 is SVGAGI in the germline V gene. CDR3 amino acids: CASGVSLADYYEQYF. CDR3 bases: TGTGCCAGCGGCGTGAGCTTAGCCGATTACTACGAGCAGTACTTC.

The chain is built from TRBV10-3 and TRBJ1-4; D gene uncertain. This CDR3 has 13 amino acids. Per germline, CDR1 ENHRY and CDR2 SYGVKD. Trimming pared 4 bases from V and 8 bases from J, leaving 11 bases between. The CDR3 region is CAISGGPAEKLFF. The CDR3 nucleotides are TGTGCCATCAGTGGCGGACCTGCGGAAAAACTGTTTTTT.

This chain joins TRBV6-2 or TRBV6-3 and TRBJ2-6; D is unclear. This CDR3 has 13 residues. V lost 8 bases and J lost 2, with 7 bases in between. The germline V gene has CDR1 MNHEY and CDR2 SVGEGT. The CDR3 reads CASRIPGANVLTF. The CDR3 nucleotides read TGTGCCAGCCGTATACCTGGGGCCAACGTCCTGACTTTC.

This clonotype was detected a few times. The rearrangement joins TRBV7-2 to TRBJ2-1; no firm D call. Germline-derived CDR1 and CDR2 are SGHTA and FQGNSA. Trimming cost V 5 bases and J 0 bases, with 8 bases left between them. This CDR3 region has 14 residues. In nucleotides, the CDR3 is TGTGCCAGCAGCCGGATTGGCTCCTACAATGAGCAGTTCTTC. Translating gives CASSRIGSYNEQFF.

This chain joins TRBV20-1 and TRBJ2-1, with D perhaps TRBD1 (6 bases). Trimming pared 6 bases from V and 5 bases from J, leaving 17 bases between. The V gene's germline CDR1 is DFQATT and CDR2 SNEGSKA (reference sequence). This CDR3 spans 14 amino acids. CDR3 nucleotide sequence: TGCAGTGCCCCTTCGCAGGGGCTGAACAATGAGCAGTTCTTC. As protein: CSAPSQGLNNEQFF.

The rearrangement links TRBV29-1 to TRBJ1-3; D call uncertain. This CDR3 is built from 12 residues. Trimming removed 7 bases at V and 4 bases at J, with 11 bases between. Looked up from germline, CDR1 is SQVTM and CDR2 is ANQGSEA. CDR3 DNA sequence: TGCAGCGCTGGACGGGGAGGAAACACCATATATTTT. Its protein is CSAGRGGNTIYF.

A single count supports this clonotype. This rearrangement joins TRBV2 to TRBJ2-3, with D perhaps matching TRBD1 (6 bases). Trimming removed 5 bases from V and 2 bases from J, with 17 bases in between. The CDR3 sequence is 16 residues long. The germline V gene has CDR1 SNHLY and CDR2 FYNNEI. CDR3 nucleotides: TGTGCCAGCAGTACCAGGGGCCGGGGAGCCACAGATACGCAGTATTTT. The encoded protein is CASSTRGRGATDTQYF.

CDR3 coding DNA: TGTGCCAGCAGCCCAACGACACCAACGGAGACCCAGTACTTC. This codes for CASSPTTPTETQYF. The chain uses TRBV14 and TRBJ2-5; D remains unclear. Germline lookup yields CDR1 SGHDN and CDR2 FVKESK. CDR3 length: 14 residues. Trimming pared 4 bases from V and 5 bases from J, leaving 14 bases between. The entire variable domain, with the rest obtained from reference TRBV14 and TRBJ2-5, is as follows: EAGVTQFPSHSVIEKGQTVTLRCDPISGHDNLYWYRRVMGKEIKFLLHFVKESKQDESGMPNNRFLAERTGGTYSTLKVQPAELEDSGVYFCASSPTTPTETQYFGPGTRLLVL.

This clonotype was observed a few times. V usage is TRBV29-1 and J usage is TRBJ2-2; TRBD1 agrees at 7 bases. CDR3 length equals 13 residues. Germline CDR1 reads SQVTM; CDR2 reads ANQGSEA. V dropped 6 bases and J dropped 0; count of bases not matched to a gene: 1. The CDR3 loop is CSVQGANTGELFF. The CDR3 DNA reads TGCAGCGTGCAGGGGGCGAACACCGGGGAGCTGTTTTTT.

This clonotype turned up a few times. V gene TRBV4-1 combines with J gene TRBJ1-2; TRBD1 is a possible D gene (6 bases). Germline CDR1 and CDR2: MGHRA and YSYEKL. The CDR3 runs to 16 residues. Trimming pared 1 base from V and 6 bases from J, leaving 18 bases between. CDR3 DNA sequence: TGCGCCAGCAGCCAAGCCAACGACCCCAGGGGAGATGGCTACACCTTC. It encodes CASSQANDPRGDGYTF.

Note on this clonotype: Germline is not matched at one junction end, which may reflect a read error. J is TRBJ2-3 and V is TRBV12-3 or TRBV12-4, with D possibly TRBD2 on 6 matching bases. CDR3 length: 13 amino acids. The CDR3 sequence is CASSSGLSGAQYF. The DNA of the CDR3 is TGTGCTAGCAGCTCAGGACTATCTGGTGCGCAGTATTTT.

Only a few counts were recorded for this clonotype. The chain employs TRBV20-1 and TRBJ2-7; maybe TRBD2 (6 bases). V shed 0 bases and J shed 6 bases, with 12 bases lying between them. CDR1 is DFQATT and CDR2 is SNEGSKA in the germline V gene (reference sequence). The CDR3 extends over 13 amino acids. The CDR3 coding sequence is TGCAGTGCTAGAGACCCCCTCGGGGGCGAGCAGTACTTC. Translated: CSARDPLGGEQYF.

DNA of the CDR3: TGTGCCAGCAGGGTTTTTGGCTTCTCTTCCCTACAAGAGACCCAGTACTTC. Its protein product is CASRVFGFSSLQETQYF. The chain combines TRBV2 with TRBJ2-5, with no clear D. CDR1 is SNHLY and CDR2 is FYNNEI in the germline V gene. Trimming cost V 6 bases and J 2 bases, with 22 bases left between them. The CDR3 covers 17 residues.

There are a few counts of this clonotype. The chain carries TRBV4-1 and TRBJ2-7; D gene ambiguous. Per the germline V gene, CDR1 is MGHRA and CDR2 is YSYEKL. The length of the CDR3 is 15 residues. V lost 4 bases and J 6 bases, leaving 19 bases between the germline ends. The CDR3 is CASSRLPGSVGEQYF. The CDR3 nucleotides are TGCGCCAGCAGCCGACTCCCCGGGTCGGTGGGCGAGCAGTACTTC.

J is TRBJ1-2 and V is TRBV4-2, with 8 nucleotides matching TRBD1. V lost 3 bases and J lost 8; bases outside the gene matches: 11. There are 15 residues in the CDR3. CDR1 and CDR2 from the germline V gene are LGHNA and YNFKEQ. The CDR3 is CASSQGGQGYLGYTF. The CDR3 DNA sequence: TGTGCCAGCAGCCAGGGAGGACAGGGTTATTTAGGCTACACCTTC.

The CDR3, as DNA: TGCGCCAGCAGCTTGGTGCGGGGGACAGAGGAGACCCAGTACTTC. This translates into CASSLVRGTEETQYF. The chain uses TRBV5-1 and TRBJ2-5, with D perhaps being TRBD1 or TRBD2 (7 bases each). The CDR3 is 15 amino acids. V was pared by 0 bases and J by 5 bases, with 14 bases between. From germline, CDR1 is SGHRS and CDR2 YFSETQ.